These 2 T cell receptor beta chains share one sample of origin, sequenced in a study of Tregs in tolerant kidney transplant recipients. Data came from immunoSEQ multiplex PCR; TCRdb stores just in-frame clones and leaves some out. The sample consists of about 83,000 clones, less than 98% of them appearing once. The sample in question was CD4+ T cells from blood, obtained before the transplant. All receptors come from a human donor who received a combined kidney and bone marrow transplant.

V and J are TRBV18 and TRBJ1-6; the match to TRBD1 covers 10 bases. The germline gives CDR1 KGHSH, CDR2 LQKENI. V lost 6 bases, J lost 6 bases, and 5 bases stayed unmatched. The CDR3 sequence is 15 residues long. CDR3 bases: TGTGCCAGCTCGCCAGACAGGGGGCGTAATTCACCCCTCCACTTT. Its translation: CASSPDRGRNSPLHF.

This chain joins TRBV30 and TRBJ2-1; TRBD1 might be the D (5 bases). V was cut by 3 bases and J by 6 bases, with 9 bases left in between. The germline V gene has CDR1 GTSNPN and CDR2 SVGIG (reference sequence). CDR3 length equals 12 residues. The CDR3 here is CAWRSRVNEQFF. The CDR3 DNA follows: TGTGCCTGGAGATCCAGGGTCAATGAGCAGTTCTTC.